A single TCR beta chain is shown here with its context. Its antigen remains unknown. This sample stems from a study of cytomegalovirus exposure and HLA in healthy donors. Findings and limits, study-wide: Earlier findings revealed that most TCR beta V segments proved productive either about 87% or about 30% of the time.

Primers for the PCR totalled 60 Vbeta and 13 Jbeta. Libraries were prepared by immunoSEQ multiplex PCR; TCRdb keeps only in-frame clonotypes and omits some of them. The sample includes roughly 100,000 clones, 60% to 85% seen only once; the top ten take about 6%. The CDR3 sequence is 15 residues long. The germline CDR1 and CDR2 sequences are SGDLS and YYNGEE. Losses at the gene ends were 2 bases for V and 12 bases for J; bases not matched to a gene: 10. Sequenced input: PBMCs. This sequence originates from a male donor in good health and CMV-seronegative. V is TRBV9 and J is TRBJ2-1; 11 bases are a match to TRBD2. CDR3 region: CASSVTSGKLVGQFF. The CDR3 DNA follows: TGTGCCAGCAGCGTGACTAGCGGGAAATTGGTTGGGCAGTTCTTC.